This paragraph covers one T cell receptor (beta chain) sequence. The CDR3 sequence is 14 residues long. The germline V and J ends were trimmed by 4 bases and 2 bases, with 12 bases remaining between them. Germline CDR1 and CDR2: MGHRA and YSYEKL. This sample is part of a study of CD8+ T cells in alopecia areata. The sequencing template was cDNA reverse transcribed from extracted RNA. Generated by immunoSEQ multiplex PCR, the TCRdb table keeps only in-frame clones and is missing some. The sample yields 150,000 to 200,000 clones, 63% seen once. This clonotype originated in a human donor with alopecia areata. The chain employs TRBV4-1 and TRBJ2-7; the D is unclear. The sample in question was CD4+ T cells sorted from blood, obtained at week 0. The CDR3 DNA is TGCGCCAGCAGCCCCCCCGGGCGGACCTACGAGCAGTACTTC. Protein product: CASSPPGRTYEQYF.